Below are 9 T cell receptor beta chains sequenced from a single sample in a study of blood T cell repertoires in COVID-19. Generated by immunoSEQ multiplex PCR, the TCRdb table keeps only in-frame clones and is missing some. This sample has over 150,000 clones, with approximately 90% found just once. The sample taken for sequencing was peripheral blood. The source of these receptors is a woman between 65 and 79 years old with COVID-19, enrolled during active disease.

The chain recombines TRBV5-5 with TRBJ1-1; D call uncertain. The CDR3 runs to 14 residues. The germline CDR1 and CDR2 sequences are SGHKS and YYEKEE (reference sequence). Trimming shortened V by 0 bases and J by 4 bases, and 10 bases separated the two germline ends. The CDR3 nucleotides read TGTGCCAGCAGCTTGGAACCGAGAAGCACTGAAGCTTTCTTT. Encoded protein: CASSLEPRSTEAFF.

The chain carries TRBV7-8 and TRBJ1-2; D might be TRBD1 (6 bases). Trimming stripped 1 base from V and 5 bases from J, with 14 bases between. This CDR3 region has 15 residues. The germline gives CDR1 SGHVS, CDR2 FQNEAQ. The CDR3 region is CASSLGETGEYGYTF. The CDR3 coding sequence is TGTGCCAGCAGCTTAGGAGAGACAGGAGAATATGGCTACACCTTC.

The rearrangement links TRBV19 to TRBJ2-1; TRBD1 agrees at 8 bases. This CDR3 contains 13 residues. In germline, CDR1 is LNHDA, CDR2 SQIVND (reference sequence). V shed 6 bases and J 8 bases; nucleotides not matched to a gene: 6. The CDR3 DNA reads as TGTGCCAGTAGATCGGACAGGGAGGATGAGCAGTTCTTC. Translating gives CASRSDREDEQFF. Filled out from reference TRBV19 and TRBJ2-1, the complete variable domain reads DGGITQSPKYLFRKEGQNVTLSCEQNLNHDAMYWYRQDPGQGLRLIYYSQIVNDFQKGDIAEGYSVSREKKESFPLTVTSAQKNPTAFYLCASRSDREDEQFFGPGTRLTVL.

The chain combines TRBV5-1 with TRBJ1-4; 7 bases fit TRBD1. CDR1 is SGHRS, CDR2 YFSETQ, per germline. This CDR3 contains 14 residues. With V trimmed by 0 bases and J by 6 bases, 2 bases remained unmatched. This chain's CDR3 is CASSLVDRDEKLFF. The DNA for the CDR3 is TGCGCCAGCAGCTTGGTTGACAGGGATGAAAAACTGTTTTTT. The full variable domain, its missing parts supplied by reference TRBV5-1 and TRBJ1-4, is KAGVTQTPRYLIKTRGQQVTLSCSPISGHRSVSWYQQTPGQGLQFLFEYFSETQRNKGNFPGRFSGRQFSNSRSEMNVSTLELGDSALYLCASSLVDRDEKLFFGSGTQLSVL.

The chain recombines TRBV7-2 with TRBJ2-3; D may be TRBD2 (6 bases). The CDR3 runs to 15 residues. CDR1 and CDR2 from the germline V gene are SGHTA and FQGNSA. Trimming shortened V by 1 base and J by 0 bases, and 8 bases separated the two germline ends. CDR3 protein: CASSLERASTDTQYF. The CDR3 DNA reads TGTGCCAGCAGCTTAGAGCGGGCTAGCACAGATACGCAGTATTTT.

The rearrangement links TRBV1 to TRBJ2-1; the DNA was not compared with TRBD2, the D call given in the table. TRBV1 is assigned pseudogene status. This CDR3 spans 17 amino acids. CDR3 loop: CTSSNSETSGADNEQFF. The CDR3 nucleotides are TGCACCAGCAGCAACTCCGAGACTAGCGGGGCCGACAATGAGCAGTTCTTC.

CDR3 DNA sequence: TGCGCCAGCAGTTCCAGGGTAGACGGTAACGAGCAGTACTTC. Translating gives CASSSRVDGNEQYF. The V and J genes are TRBV5-1 and TRBJ2-7; maybe TRBD1 (5 bases). CDR3 length: 14 residues. The V gene lost 5 bases and the J gene lost 5 bases, with 17 bases spanning the gap. Germline CDR1 SGHRS, CDR2 YFSETQ.

As for this clone: Other DNA sequences in the sample encode the same CDR3. This chain connects TRBV14 to TRBJ2-2, with 8 bases lining up with TRBD1. The CDR3 is 15 amino acids. Per the germline V gene, CDR1 is SGHDN and CDR2 is FVKESK. J gave up 3 bases and V 1 base, and 1 base lay outside the gene matches. The CDR3 here is CASSQGDRHTGELFF. The CDR3 nucleotides are TGTGCCAGCAGCCAAGGGGACAGGCACACCGGGGAGCTGTTTTTT. The full variable domain, in which reference TRBV14 and TRBJ2-2 provide the parts outside the CDR3, is EAGVTQFPSHSVIEKGQTVTLRCDPISGHDNLYWYRRVMGKEIKFLLHFVKESKQDESGMPNNRFLAERTGGTYSTLKVQPAELEDSGVYFCASSQGDRHTGELFFGEGSRLTVL.

This clone was seen only once. The V and J genes are TRBV29-1 and TRBJ1-1; tentatively, D is TRBD1 (5 bases). This CDR3 is 13 amino acids long. In germline, CDR1 is SQVTM, CDR2 ANQGSEA. V was pared by 4 bases and J by 1 base, with 10 bases between. The CDR3 sequence: CSVVRGWNTEAFF. CDR3 nucleotide sequence: TGCAGCGTTGTGCGGGGCTGGAACACTGAAGCTTTCTTT.